The next 30 T cell receptor beta chains were all read from a single sample in a study of T cells in women clearing cervical HPV infection. Repertoires were generated with immunoSEQ multiplex PCR, while TCRdb's copy carries only in-frame clones and drops some. The sample totals more than 11,000 clones. Sequencing was carried out using blood buffy coat. The origin of the receptors is a woman between 18 and 69 years old with a cervical HPV16 infection that either progressed to CIN3+ or cleared (not recorded which).

About this clone itself: The read falls 3 residues short of the CDR3 end, and the missing part is taken from the germline J gene. The chain uses TRBV11-1 and TRBJ2-2; a weak D match, TRBD1 (6 bases). Trimming took 4 bases from V and 7 from J, leaving 13 bases between them. The CDR3 contains 14 residues. In germline, CDR1 is SGHAT, CDR2 FQDESV (reference sequence). The CDR3 DNA, read in part, is TGTGCCAGCAGCTCCGGGACACAGGTCGGGGAG. Translation: CASSSGTQVGE. The CDR3 in full is CASSSGTQVGELFF.

Concerning this clone itself: The read falls 3 residues short of the CDR3 end, and the missing part is taken from the germline J gene. V and J are TRBV7-2 and TRBJ2-3; D remains unclear. The CDR3 is 13 residues long. Germline loops: CDR1 SGHTA, CDR2 FQGNSA. The DNA read from the CDR3 is TGTGCCAGCAGCCCGCGAACCCAAGAGACG. It yields the protein CASSPRTQET. From start to end, the CDR3 is CASSPRTQETQYF.

With regard to this clone: The observed sequence ends 3 residues before the CDR3 terminus, with the missing tail filled in from the germline J gene. The chain uses TRBV6-2 or TRBV6-3 and TRBJ1-2; possible D gene TRBD1, 6 bases. CDR3 length: 16 amino acids. Germline V gives CDR1 MNHEY, CDR2 SVGEGT. V gave up 2 bases and J gave up 3 bases, with 16 bases separating them. The CDR3 sequence: CASSYSPTGTHYGYTF. The part of the CDR3 DNA that was read is TGTGCCAGCAGTTACAGCCCAACAGGGACACACTATGGC.

With regard to this clone: The CDR3 end lies 3 residues beyond the end of the read and is filled in from the germline J gene. J is TRBJ2-4 and V is TRBV7-9; TRBD1 agrees at 7 bases. Germline-derived CDR1 and CDR2 are SEHNR and FQNEAQ (reference sequence). The CDR3 has 15 amino acids. The CDR3 bases that were read are TGTGCCAGCAGCGTGGATCAGGGGGAACTTTATGGT. It translates to CASSVDQGELYG. The entire CDR3 sequence reads CASSVDQGELYGQYF.

Turning to this clone: A read error may account for a junction end that differs from germline. The CDR3 is cut off 3 residues early in the read; its end comes from the germline J gene. The rearrangement joins TRBV15 to TRBJ2-3, with no clear D. Germline CDR1 reads LNHNV; CDR2 reads YYDKDF (reference sequence). This CDR3 region has 13 residues. CDR3 amino acids: CATSILVTHTQYF. The sequenced CDR3 bases are TGTGCCACCAGCATCCTCGTCACACATACG.

In the case of this clone: Coverage ceases 3 residues before the CDR3 finishes, and the germline J gene fills in the end. This chain uses TRBV20-1 with TRBJ1-3; tentatively, D is TRBD1 (5 bases). This CDR3 has 15 amino acids. Germline values: CDR1 DFQATT, CDR2 SNEGSKA (reference sequence). V dropped 2 bases and J dropped 0 bases, with 11 bases sitting between them. CDR3 sequence reads: CSARTGVSSGNTIYF. CDR3 DNA, as far as it was read: TGCAGTGCTAGAACAGGAGTTAGCTCTGGAAACACC.

As to this clone: The read falls 3 residues short of the CDR3 end, and the missing part is taken from the germline J gene. The chain combines TRBV20-1 with TRBJ1-2; D possibly corresponds to TRBD1 (6 bases). Trimming stripped 3 bases from V and 6 bases from J, with 14 bases between. The CDR3 length is 13 residues. Looked up from germline, CDR1 is DFQATT and CDR2 is SNEGSKA (reference sequence). The part of the CDR3 DNA that was read is TGCAGTGCTAGTGCCAGGGGTGTGGATGGC. This gives the protein CSASARGVDG. The entire CDR3 protein is CSASARGVDGYTF.

As concerns this clone: The CDR3 end lies 3 residues beyond the end of the read and is filled in from the germline J gene. This chain joins TRBV2 and TRBJ1-1, with TRBD1 identical over 11 bases. Germline loops: CDR1 SNHLY, CDR2 FYNNEI. CDR3 length: 13 residues. The sequenced CDR3 bases are TGTGCCAGCACGGGACAGGGGGTCCTCTTG. Amino acids: CASTGQGVLL. From start to end, the CDR3 is CASTGQGVLLAFF.

As to this clone: Read sequence stops 3 residues before the CDR3 end, and the germline J gene provides the missing end. The chain recombines TRBV20-1 with TRBJ2-3; 9 bases map to TRBD1. The CDR3 loop spans 14 amino acids. Germline CDR1 and CDR2: DFQATT and SNEGSKA (reference sequence). CDR3 bases read: TGCAGTGCCCCCCGACAGGGGGGCCAAGAGACG. Translation: CSAPRQGGQET. The complete CDR3 reads CSAPRQGGQETQYF.

Comments on this clone: The sequence runs out 3 residues before the end of the CDR3; the remainder is reconstructed from the germline J gene. The sample holds other DNA sequences that translate to the same CDR3. The chain couples TRBV5-1 to TRBJ1-3; 8 positions agree with TRBD1. Losses at the gene ends were 2 bases for V and 0 bases for J; bases not matched to a gene: 7. The CDR3 runs to 17 residues. The germline V gene has CDR1 SGHRS and CDR2 YFSETQ. The sequenced part of the CDR3 DNA is TGCGCCAGCAGCTTCAGGACAGGGCGAGGCTCTGGAAACACC. The encoded protein is CASSFRTGRGSGNT. The whole CDR3 protein is CASSFRTGRGSGNTIYF.

Concerning this clone: The CDR3 end lies 3 residues beyond the end of the read and is filled in from the germline J gene. The chain employs TRBV7-8 and TRBJ2-2; D may be TRBD1 (5 bases). In germline, CDR1 is SGHVS, CDR2 FQNEAQ. V lost 1 base and J lost 4, with 16 bases in between. This CDR3 is built from 17 residues. Here the CDR3 reads CASSLEGQGLGTGELFF. The sequenced CDR3 bases are TGTGCCAGCAGCTTAGAAGGTCAGGGTCTTGGCACCGGGGAG. The full variable domain, its missing parts supplied by reference TRBV7-8 and TRBJ2-2, is GAGVSQSPRYKVAKRGQDVALRCDPISGHVSLFWYQQALGQGPEFLTYFQNEAQLDKSGLPSDRFFAERPEGSVSTLKIQRTQQEDSAVYLCASSLEGQGLGTGELFFGEGSRLTVL.

A remark on this clone: The CDR3 end lies 3 residues beyond the end of the read and is filled in from the germline J gene. This chain uses TRBV9 with TRBJ2-7; the D gene is possibly TRBD2 (7 bases). CDR1 is SGDLS and CDR2 is YYNGEE in the germline V gene. The CDR3 sequence is 13 residues long. Between the trimmed V and J ends, which lost 3 bases and 4 bases, there was a span of 11 bases. CDR3 amino acids: CASSGGGQYEQYF. The part of the CDR3 DNA that was read is TGTGCCAGCAGCGGGGGGGGACAATACGAG.

Concerning this clone: Read sequence stops 3 residues before the CDR3 end, and the germline J gene provides the missing end. The chain recombines TRBV2 with TRBJ1-2; 8 bases map to TRBD1. The CDR3 contains 15 residues. Looked up from germline, CDR1 is SNHLY and CDR2 is FYNNEI. Incomplete CDR3 DNA: TGTGCCAGCAGTGAACCAGGGGGCGCCAACAATGAC. Translating it yields CASSEPGGANND. The entire CDR3 reads CASSEPGGANNDYTF.

On this clone: The read ends 3 residues before the CDR3 terminus; that terminus is restored from the germline J gene. This chain uses TRBV6-2 or TRBV6-3 with TRBJ1-6, with D tentatively TRBD1 (5 bases). The CDR3 is 15 amino acids. Trimming took 6 bases from V and 7 from J, leaving 16 bases between them. Germline V gene data show CDR1 as MNHEY and CDR2 as SVGEGT. The CDR3 bases that were read are TGTGCCAGCAGCCGCCAGGGCCCGGAAAATTCACCC. Its protein product is CASSRQGPENSP. The whole CDR3 protein reads CASSRQGPENSPLHF.

For this clone: The read is 3 residues too short to cover the CDR3 end, so that end is filled in from the germline J gene. The rearrangement uses TRBV7-3 and TRBJ1-2; 8 bases are shared with TRBD1. The CDR3 has 14 residues. CDR1 is SGHTA, CDR2 FQGTGA, per germline. The CDR3 spells CASSSLAQGADYTF. The part of the CDR3 DNA that was read is TGTGCCAGCAGCTCACTTGCGCAGGGGGCTGAC.

For this clone: Sequencing ends 3 residues short of the CDR3 end; the germline J gene provides the rest. The chain combines TRBV5-1 with TRBJ2-1, with D perhaps TRBD1 (6 bases). CDR3 length: 18 amino acids. Germline V gene data show CDR1 as SGHRS and CDR2 as YFSETQ. V was pared by 2 bases and J by 9 bases, with 27 bases between. The chain's CDR3 is CASSFRPEGTLGPGEQFF. The sequenced CDR3 bases are TGCGCCAGCAGCTTCCGTCCCGAAGGGACACTAGGTCCCGGTGAG. The variable domain in full, with the rest retrieved from reference TRBV5-1 and TRBJ2-1, is KAGVTQTPRYLIKTRGQQVTLSCSPISGHRSVSWYQQTPGQGLQFLFEYFSETQRNKGNFPGRFSGRQFSNSRSEMNVSTLELGDSALYLCASSFRPEGTLGPGEQFFGPGTRLTVL.

Considering frequency, this clone is medium-sized. The DNA ends 3 residues before the CDR3 does, and the rest of the CDR3 is filled in from the germline J gene. The chain carries TRBV10-3 and TRBJ2-5; 10 bases align to TRBD2. The junction had 3 bases not matched to a gene; V was cut back by 4 bases and J by 4 bases. The CDR3 is 14 residues long. Germline-derived CDR1 and CDR2 are ENHRY and SYGVKD. CDR3 amino acids: CAISAGTSAETQYF. The DNA read from the CDR3 is TGTGCCATCAGTGCGGGGACTAGCGCAGAGACC.

Comments on this clone: The CDR3 end lies 3 residues beyond the end of the read and is filled in from the germline J gene. V gene TRBV30 combines with J gene TRBJ1-6, with 9 bases fitting TRBD1. Germline CDR1 and CDR2: GTSNPN and SVGIG (reference sequence). The CDR3 runs 14 residues. The trim removed 4 bases at V and 9 bases at J, leaving 7 bases unmatched. This CDR3 reads CAWTARQGGSPLHF. The DNA read from the CDR3 is TGTGCCTGGACCGCCCGACAGGGGGGTTCACCC.

To note about this clone: The DNA ends 3 residues before the CDR3 does, and the rest of the CDR3 is filled in from the germline J gene. The rearrangement uses TRBV6-1 and TRBJ2-3; 7 positions match TRBD1. The germline gives CDR1 MNHNS, CDR2 SASEGT. This CDR3 comprises 14 residues. Incomplete CDR3 DNA: TGTGCCAGCAGTGGCGACAGGGTAGTTCCGCCG. This sequence encodes CASSGDRVVPP. The whole CDR3 reads CASSGDRVVPPQYF.

As regards this clone: Compared with germline, one end of the junction differs, possibly owing to a read error. The observed sequence ends 3 residues before the CDR3 terminus, with the missing tail filled in from the germline J gene. The chain links TRBV5-1 to TRBJ2-7; no reliable D call. Germline assignment: CDR1 SGHRS and CDR2 YFSETQ. The CDR3 is made up of 13 amino acids. The sequenced CDR3 bases are TGCGCTAGCAGTCCCGTCAGTTCCCACGAG. It yields the protein CASSPVSSHE. The CDR3 as a whole reads CASSPVSSHEQYF.

To note about this clone: From the germline J gene comes the end of the CDR3, since the read stops 3 residues before it. The rearrangement uses TRBV5-1 and TRBJ1-2, with D possibly being TRBD1 (5 bases). CDR3 length equals 14 residues. The germline CDR1 and CDR2 sequences are SGHRS and YFSETQ. V was clipped by 2 bases and J by 7 bases, with 15 bases between them. Here the CDR3 reads CASSFTHRDFGYTF. The sequenced part of the CDR3 DNA is TGCGCCAGCAGCTTCACTCACCGGGACTTTGGC. Looking up the rest from reference TRBV5-1 and TRBJ1-2 gives the full variable domain: KAGVTQTPRYLIKTRGQQVTLSCSPISGHRSVSWYQQTPGQGLQFLFEYFSETQRNKGNFPGRFSGRQFSNSRSEMNVSTLELGDSALYLCASSFTHRDFGYTFGSGTRLTVV.

Regarding this clone: The missing CDR3 end, 3 residues past where the read stops, is filled in from the germline J gene. This chain joins TRBV7-1 and TRBJ2-3, with 7 nucleotides matching TRBD2. TRBV7-1 is an ORF for which the function is uncertain. Trimming removed 3 bases from V and 4 bases from J; junction bases left unmatched: 22. CDR3 size: 20 residues. The CDR3 here is CASSSKIPGPSGYAPDTQYF. The CDR3 bases that were read are TGTGCCAGCAGCTCCAAGATCCCAGGCCCTAGCGGTTACGCTCCAGATACG.

Of note for this clone: The sequenced fragment ends 3 residues before the CDR3 boundary, so the rest is inferred from the germline J gene. The gene calls are TRBV19 and TRBJ1-4; no reliable D call. Germline V gives CDR1 LNHDA, CDR2 SQIVND (reference sequence). This CDR3 comprises 16 residues. V dropped 4 bases and J dropped 0 bases, with 12 bases sitting between them. The sequenced CDR3 bases are TGTGCCAGTAGTACCGAACTCTTTGCAACTAATGAAAAA. Amino acids: CASSTELFATNEK. Given in full, the CDR3 is CASSTELFATNEKLFF.

For this clone: The CDR3 end lies 3 residues beyond the end of the read and is filled in from the germline J gene. The genes are TRBV2 and TRBJ2-4, with TRBD1 identical over 7 bases. Per the germline V gene, CDR1 is SNHLY and CDR2 is FYNNEI. This CDR3 contains 13 residues. The CDR3 sequence is CASSVEGARGQYF. CDR3 DNA, as far as it was read: TGTGCCAGCAGTGTAGAGGGGGCGCGTGGT.

In regard to this clone: The read comes to an end 3 residues before the CDR3 does, leaving the germline J gene to fill in the end. V and J are TRBV18 and TRBJ1-2, with 8 nucleotides matching TRBD1. From germline, CDR1 is KGHSH and CDR2 LQKENI. The CDR3 runs to 14 residues. CDR3 DNA (partial): TGTGCCAGCTCACCACCGGGACAGGCCTACGAC. It codes for CASSPPGQAYD. The complete CDR3 protein is CASSPPGQAYDYTF.

Measured by frequency, this clone is medium-sized (0.01 to 0.1%). Read data end 3 residues before the CDR3 end; the end is taken from the germline J gene. The V call is TRBV9, the J call TRBJ2-4; 8 nucleotides match TRBD2. The V gene end was trimmed by 0 bases and the J gene end by 9 bases; junction bases not matched to a gene: 8. This CDR3 has 15 amino acids. Germline-derived CDR1 and CDR2 are SGDLS and YYNGEE. The chain's CDR3 is CASSVDSGLGSIQYF. The sequenced CDR3 bases are TGTGCCAGCAGCGTAGACTCGGGACTAGGAAGCATT. The whole variable domain, remainder taken from reference TRBV9 and TRBJ2-4, is DSGVTQTPKHLITATGQRVTLRCSPRSGDLSVYWYQQSLDQGLQFLIQYYNGEERAKGNILERFSAQQFPDLHSELNLSSLELGDSALYFCASSVDSGLGSIQYFGAGTRLSVL.

Remarks on this clone: The CDR3 goes on 3 residues after the read ends, and that part is filled in from the germline J gene. This chain uses TRBV30 with TRBJ2-2, with D unclear. V was shortened by 0 bases and J by 2 bases, with 7 bases between the two germline ends. The CDR3 is 14 residues long. Per the germline V gene, CDR1 is GTSNPN and CDR2 is SVGIG (reference sequence). CDR3 loop: CAWSVLVNTGELFF. The CDR3 bases that were read are TGTGCCTGGAGTGTGTTAGTTAACACCGGGGAG.

According to its frequency, this clone is medium-sized (0.01 to 0.1%). Sequencing ends 3 residues short of the CDR3 end; the germline J gene provides the rest. V usage is TRBV19 and J usage is TRBJ1-1; D may be TRBD1 (6 bases). Deletions cut 11 bases from V and 4 bases from J, with 14 bases between. The CDR3 is made up of 12 amino acids. CDR1 and CDR2 from the germline V gene are LNHDA and SQIVND (reference sequence). Here the CDR3 reads CACGQSRTEAFF. The CDR3 DNA, read in part, is TGTGCCTGTGGACAGTCCCGCACTGAA.

Comments on this clone: From the germline J gene comes the end of the CDR3, since the read stops 3 residues before it. The chain joins TRBV14 to TRBJ2-5; TRBD2 matches at 9 bases. Trimming cost V 0 bases and J 4 bases; bases outside gene matches: 6. The CDR3 spans 16 residues. Germline values: CDR1 SGHDN, CDR2 FVKESK. CDR3: CASSQDLAGFGETQYF. Partial CDR3 DNA: TGTGCCAGCAGCCAAGACCTAGCGGGGTTCGGAGAGACC.

Remarks on this clone: Coverage ceases 3 residues before the CDR3 finishes, and the germline J gene fills in the end. The chain recombines TRBV5-5 with TRBJ1-1, with 10 positions matching TRBD1. Germline V lookup: CDR1 SGHKS, CDR2 YYEKEE (reference sequence). This CDR3 region has 15 residues. Trimming cost V 6 bases and J 5 bases; bases outside gene matches: 10. The CDR3 bases that were read are TGTGCCAGCACCTCCGCGGCGGGACAGGGGACTGAA. Translated: CASTSAAGQGTE. The entire CDR3 sequence reads CASTSAAGQGTEAFF.